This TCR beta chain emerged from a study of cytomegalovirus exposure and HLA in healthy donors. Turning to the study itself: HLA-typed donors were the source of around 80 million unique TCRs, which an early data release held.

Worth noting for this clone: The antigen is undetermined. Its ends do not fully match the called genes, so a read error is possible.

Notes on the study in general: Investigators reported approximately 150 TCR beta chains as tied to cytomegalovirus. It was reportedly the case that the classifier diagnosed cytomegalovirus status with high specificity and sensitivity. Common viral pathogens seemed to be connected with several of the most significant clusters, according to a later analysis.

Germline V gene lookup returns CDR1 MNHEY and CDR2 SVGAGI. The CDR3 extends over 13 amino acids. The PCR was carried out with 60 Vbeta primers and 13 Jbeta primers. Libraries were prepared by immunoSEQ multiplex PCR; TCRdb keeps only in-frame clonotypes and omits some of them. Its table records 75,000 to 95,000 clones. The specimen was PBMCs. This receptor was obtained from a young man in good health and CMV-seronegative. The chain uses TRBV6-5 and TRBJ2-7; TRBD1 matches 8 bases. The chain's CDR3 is CASTGGQGRERYF. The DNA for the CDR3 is TGTGCCAGCACCGGCGGACAGGGTCGAGAGCGGTACTTC.